This paragraph reports one T cell receptor (beta chain). The source of the sample is a study of blood T cell repertoires in COVID-19. Study summary: Collection of acute and convalescent COVID-19 samples took place in the United States, Italy and Spain. T cells, B-cell-depleted T cells, or PBMCs supplied cDNA or gDNA.

Original data processing: Estimation of nucleated cell counts relied on the amplification of reference gene primers. Method: immunoSEQ multiplex PCR; TCRdb's copy keeps in-frame clones and lacks some. Clone size and V and J calls were adopted from that table, with D and trimming inferred from the DNA. This sample yields about 74,000 clones, of which 84% are seen a single time; over 35% belongs to the top ten. Specimen: peripheral blood. The sequence came from a man aged 65 to 79 with acute or convalescent COVID-19.

DNA of the CDR3: TGTGCCAGTAGTATGAGGAGACTAGCGGGACTATCCTCCTACAATGAGCAGTTCTTC. Translation gives CASSMRRLAGLSSYNEQFF. This chain connects TRBV19 to TRBJ2-1; 11 nucleotides line up with TRBD2. Germline-derived CDR1 and CDR2 are LNHDA and SQIVND (reference sequence). The ends lost 3 bases at V and 0 bases at J; junction bases unmatched: 10. The CDR3 consists of 19 residues.